Sequencing of this T cell receptor (beta chain) was carried out in a study of T-cell memory formation after mild COVID-19 (dated by TCRdb to the early 2020s). With regard to the full study: TCR sequence clusters from the two donors were largely donor specific. Longitudinal TCRalpha and TCRbeta repertoire sequencing tracked T-cell clones expanding and contracting after mild COVID-19 in a couple of donors. Two young, previously healthy adult volunteers made up the cohort, one male and one female. Here is what the overall study found, with its caveats: Some responding clones were detected in pre-infection memory, suggesting pre-existing cross-reactive memory T cells joined the SARS-CoV-2 response. From day 15 to 85, contracting clones showed balanced CD4/CD8 phenotypes, whereas a second wave of clones that expanded from day 15 to 37 leaned towards CD4+. Contracting CD4+ clones appeared mostly in the CM and EM memory subsets, whereas CD8+ clones were enriched in EMRA. Only a couple of mild cases were covered by the study, and larger cohorts that include severe cases with pre-infection samples were considered necessary. SARS-CoV-2 specificity was not confirmed for the second-wave clones peaking on day 37.

Instrument used: Illumina NovaSeq 6000. TCRalpha and TCRbeta cDNA libraries were built by 5'RACE with constant-segment primers, adding sample barcodes and unique molecular identifiers. RNA was extracted from every sample with Trizol reagent. Amplification of the libraries took two PCR steps, and the second step added a second sample barcode plus Illumina TruSeq adapters. The libraries were sequenced on an Illumina NovaSeq using 2 x 150 bp paired-end reads. The original pipeline was this. The reads were demultiplexed and collapsed into UMI-guided consensus sequences using migec v1.2.7. Using mixcr v2.1.11, UMI consensuses were aligned to TRA and TRB V and J templates and then assembled into clonotypes. A clonotype was counted as expanded or contracted only when both edgeR and NoisET called the clonotype significant, with the noise models trained on biological replicates. edgeR calls used a false discovery rate-adjusted p below 0.01 and a log2 fold-change threshold of 1. PCA with hierarchical clustering of max-normalized trajectories of the 1000 most abundant clonotypes was used as exploratory dynamics analysis. The CD4 or CD8 phenotype of responding clones was assigned using the separately sequenced CD4+ and CD8+ repertoires. TCRdb took the public reads, trimmed them with fastp at Q25, ran MiXCR for clone calling and kept in-frame beta chains. Entries that share a CDR3 protein sequence are merged under the most common genes and DNA. None of the V and J calls come from the authors' own analysis; TCRdb made them. This sample comprises 100,000 to 140,000 distinct CDR3 sequences, about an eighth of them detected only once. Of the sample, 39% falls within the top ten clones.

Ficoll-Paque density gradient centrifugation was the method used to isolate PBMCs. The CDR3 spans 15 residues, from the cysteine through the phenylalanine. Of all the DNA, just the CDR3 is kept, 45 bases in frame from base 1. From a lookup of the germline V gene (reference sequence), CDR1 and CDR2 are MNHNY and SVGAGI. The germline V end is reduced by 4 bases and the J end by 3 bases; junction bases left unmatched: 6. With respect to this clonotype: The antigen this receptor binds is unknown. Base qualities are missing; no much larger clone stands one base away.

The receptor chain draws on TRBV6-6 and TRBJ1-1; 9 nucleotides in the junction match TRBD1. Material for sequencing was PBMCs or a T cell subset sorted from them (not recorded which). The source of this sequence is a young man who had mild COVID-19 (a few samples of this study predate the infection). The sample titles of this study are shuffled in the database, so cell type and time point are left out; the donor was told from shared clones. The sequence in DNA is TGTGCCAGCAGTTTTTTACAGGGGGCGGACACTGAAGCTTTCTTT. This encodes CASSFLQGADTEAFF.